This T cell receptor beta chain derives from a study of human T cells and chemical hapten exposure. On the study more broadly: For sensitization, 2% DPC was applied to a roughly 2 cm by roughly 2 cm patch of upper inner arm skin. Study results and limitations: More PT1 expanded TCRs went with higher patch test scores.

Time point defined: pre-sensitization, week 0. Treatment reported: therapeutic diphenylcyclopropenone sensitization with weekly scalp DPC. For the library, individual cDNA molecules each received unique molecular identifiers. TCRdb re-called the RACE reads with MiXCR, one entry per CDR3 protein. The repertoire includes 380,000 or so distinct CDR3 sequences, roughly 6% of them detected once, and around 8.8% sits in the top ten. As to this clonotype: Its matching antigen is unknown.

Germline CDR1 and CDR2: DFQATT and SNEGSKA (reference sequence). This CDR3 is built from 14 residues. The germline V and J ends were trimmed by 1 base and 7 bases, with 16 bases remaining between them. Sequenced material: whole blood, taken in connection with sensitization to the hapten diphenylcyclopropenone (DPC). This sequence was found in a woman in her late teens or twenties with alopecia areata. Some clones in this sample may be carry-over from other donors' samples. The gene calls are TRBV20-1 and TRBJ1-2; D is possibly TRBD1 (5 bases). The CDR3 reads CSARGPQGYGGYTF. CDR3 sequence (DNA): TGCAGTGCTAGAGGTCCGCAGGGATACGGTGGCTACACCTTC.